This is a list of T cell receptor beta chains from one sample in a study of human T cells and chemical hapten exposure. In TCRdb, the RACE reads were re-called with MiXCR into one record per CDR3 protein. The sample includes roughly 110,000 distinct CDR3 sequences, 12% of them seen just once. The sequencing here drew on whole blood, taken in connection with sensitization to the hapten diphenylcyclopropenone (DPC). The receptors come from a woman aged 45-65 years with alopecia areata. Some clones in this sample may be carry-over from other donors' samples. The CDR3 runs from the conserved cysteine through the conserved F or W. The D gene is left open where the match is weak. Where a row states a size, it is once, few, many or the class of an expanded clone; other rows omit it.

size,D,V,J,DNA,CDR3
.,.,TRBV3-1,TRBJ2-1,TGTGCCAGCAGCCATGGATGGCGGATAGACAATGAGCAGTTCTTC,CASSHGWRIDNEQFF
.,.,TRBV4-1,TRBJ1-4,TGCGCCAGCAGCCTGACCGGGACGACGAGAACTAATGAAAAACTGTTTTTT,CASSLTGTTRTNEKLFF
.,TRBD2,TRBV5-1,TRBJ2-2,TGCGCCAGCAGGTCAACTAGCGGGGCGAACACCGGGGAGCTGTTTTTT,CASRSTSGANTGELFF
many,.,TRBV12-3/TRBV12-4,TRBJ1-1,TGTGCCAGCAGTTATCAGGTCCTGAACACTGAAGCTTTCTTT,CASSYQVLNTEAFF
.,TRBD1,TRBV2,TRBJ2-5,TGTGCCAGCAGTAGGTGGACAGGGGGAGAGACCCAGTACTTC,CASSRWTGGETQYF
.,TRBD2,TRBV7-2,TRBJ2-2,TGTGCCAGCAGCTCCGGACCTAGCGGGATCGGGGAGCTGTTTTTT,CASSSGPSGIGELFF
.,.,TRBV12-3/TRBV12-4,TRBJ2-2,TGTGCCAGCAGTTCTTCATGGGCCGGGGAGCTGTTTTTT,CASSSSWAGELFF
few,.,TRBV12-5,TRBJ2-7,TGTGCTAGTGGTTTATGGCCTCGGCAGTACTTC,CASGLWPRQYF
.,TRBD1,TRBV7-2,TRBJ1-5,TGTGCCAGCAGCGAACGGACAGGGGGTCAGCCCCAGCATTTT,CASSERTGGQPQHF
.,.,TRBV28,TRBJ2-2,TGTGCCAGCAGTCCCAGCCCGGTTTACGGGGAGCTGTTTTTT,CASSPSPVYGELFF
.,.,TRBV2,TRBJ2-3,TGTGCCAGCGACCGGGGGATCACAGATACGCAGTATTTT,CASDRGITDTQYF
many,TRBD1,TRBV10-3,TRBJ2-3,TGTGCCATCAGTGAGACCTTATTCGGACAGGGATTGACAGATACGCAGTATTTT,CAISETLFGQGLTDTQYF
few,TRBD1,TRBV29-1,TRBJ2-7,TGCAGCGTTGAAGATCACCAGGGGGCCTACGAGCAGTACTTC,CSVEDHQGAYEQYF
.,TRBD1,TRBV7-2,TRBJ1-6,TGTGCCAGCAGCCTCCAGGGGGCGCAGAATTCACCCCTCCACTTT,CASSLQGAQNSPLHF
.,TRBD1,TRBV7-2,TRBJ1-3,TGTGCCAGCAGCTTACGGGACAGGGGGCTTATAACTGGAAACACCATATATTTT,CASSLRDRGLITGNTIYF
once,.,TRBV19,TRBJ1-5,TGTGCCACCACAACTACCGGGGGGCGGACACGCAATCAGCCCCAGCATTTT,CATTTTGGRTRNQPQHF
.,.,TRBV18,TRBJ2-3,TGTGCCAGCTCCCCCGGGACCCGGGGGGATACGCAGTATTTT,CASSPGTRGDTQYF
.,TRBD1,TRBV2,TRBJ1-5,TGTGCCAGCAGTGAAAGCAGGGGGAGCAATCAGCCCCAGCATTTT,CASSESRGSNQPQHF
many,.,TRBV20-1,TRBJ1-5,TGCAGTGCTAGAGACTTCGTGGGGAAGAGTAACAATCAGCCCCAGCATTTT,CSARDFVGKSNNQPQHF
.,.,TRBV5-1,TRBJ2-5,TGCGCCAGCAGCCAAGGACAGAGTGAAGGGGAGACCCAGTACTTC,CASSQGQSEGETQYF
many,TRBD1,TRBV28,TRBJ2-7,TGTGCCAGCAGCCGACAGGGGTTATTCCCCTACGAGCAGTACTTC,CASSRQGLFPYEQYF
.,.,TRBV18,TRBJ1-1,TGTGCCAGCTCACCAGGGGGCTCGAGGAACACTGAAGCTTTCTTT,CASSPGGSRNTEAFF
many,.,TRBV20-1,TRBJ2-1,TGCAGTGCGCGTCACCCCACTAAAAACAATGAGCAGTTCTTC,CSARHPTKNNEQFF
.,TRBD1,TRBV5-6,TRBJ2-1,TGTGCCAGCAGCTCGGACAGGGTGATGGGCAATGAGCAGTTCTTC,CASSSDRVMGNEQFF
many,.,TRBV5-1,TRBJ2-2,TGCGCCAGCAGCTTAGGGTCGTCGGGGAACACCGGGGAGCTGTTTTTT,CASSLGSSGNTGELFF
few,.,TRBV5-1,TRBJ2-1,TGCGCCAGCAGCCTACTGGGATTCTCCTACAATGAGCAGTTCTTC,CASSLLGFSYNEQFF
.,.,TRBV14,TRBJ1-2,TGTGCCAGCAGCCAGATTGTAAACCGCCCGGGGAGCTACACCTTC,CASSQIVNRPGSYTF
.,.,TRBV27,TRBJ1-2,TGTGCCAGCAGTACCTACAGCGGCGGCTACACCTTC,CASSTYSGGYTF
.,TRBD1,TRBV6-6,TRBJ1-1,TGTGCCAGCAGTTACAGGGGGCGGGATACTGAAGCTTTCTTT,CASSYRGRDTEAFF
many,.,TRBV29-1,TRBJ1-5,TGCAGCGTGGCAGAACGCAATCAGCCCCAGCATTTT,CSVAERNQPQHF
.,TRBD1,TRBV20-1,TRBJ2-7,TGCAGTGCTTTCAGGGGGCTCCACGAGCAGTACTTC,CSAFRGLHEQYF
.,TRBD1,TRBV12-3/TRBV12-4,TRBJ1-3,TGTGCCAGCAGCAGGGGGTCCGGTGGAAACACCATATATTTT,CASSRGSGGNTIYF
few,.,TRBV18,TRBJ1-2,TGTGCCAGCTCCTCCGACACTAACTATGGCTACACCTTC,CASSSDTNYGYTF
few,TRBD1,TRBV7-2,TRBJ2-6,TGTGCCAGCAGCGCAAGGGCCGGACAGGGGATTCCCTACTCTGGGGCCAACGTCCTGACTTTC,CASSARAGQGIPYSGANVLTF
.,.,TRBV12-3/TRBV12-4,TRBJ2-7,TGTGCCAGCAGTTTCGGTTCCAACCCGGCCGAGCAGTACTTC,CASSFGSNPAEQYF
.,.,TRBV3-1,TRBJ2-3,TGTGCCAGCAGCCATTCCACTCCCCGCACAGATACGCAGTATTTT,CASSHSTPRTDTQYF
.,.,TRBV9,TRBJ1-4,TGTGCCAGCAGCCTACAGGGAGGTGATGAAAAACTGTTTTTT,CASSLQGGDEKLFF
.,.,TRBV7-6,TRBJ1-1,TGTGCCAGCAGCTTAGAAGGGTATCCAGGGCTTGAAGCTTTCTTT,CASSLEGYPGLEAFF
.,.,TRBV29-1,TRBJ2-7,TGCAGCGTTGAGGCCGAAAGGGGCGAGCAGTACTTC,CSVEAERGEQYF
.,.,TRBV7-2,TRBJ2-1,TGTGCCAGCAGCTTAGTTCTAGGGTTCGATGAGCAGTTCTTC,CASSLVLGFDEQFF